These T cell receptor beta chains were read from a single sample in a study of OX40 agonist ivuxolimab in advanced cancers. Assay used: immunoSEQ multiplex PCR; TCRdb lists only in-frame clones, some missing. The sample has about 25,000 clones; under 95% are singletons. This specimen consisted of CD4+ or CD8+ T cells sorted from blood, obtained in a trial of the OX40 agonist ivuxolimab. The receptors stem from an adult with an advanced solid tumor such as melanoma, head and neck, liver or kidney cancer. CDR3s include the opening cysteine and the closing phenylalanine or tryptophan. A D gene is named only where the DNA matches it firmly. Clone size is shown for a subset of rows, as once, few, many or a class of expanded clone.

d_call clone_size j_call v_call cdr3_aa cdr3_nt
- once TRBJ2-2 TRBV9 CASSVATLGTGELFF TGTGCCAGCAGCGTCGCAACGTTAGGGACCGGGGAGCTGTTTTTT
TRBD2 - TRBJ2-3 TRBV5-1 CASRVLSGGQYF TGCGCCAGCAGGGTCCTGAGCGGGGGGCAGTATTTT
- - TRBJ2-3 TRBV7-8 CASSLEGWSTDTQYF TGTGCCAGCAGCTTAGAGGGTTGGAGCACAGATACGCAGTATTTT
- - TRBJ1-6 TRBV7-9 CASSFGNSPLHF TGTGCCAGCAGCTTCGGTAATTCACCCCTCCACTTT
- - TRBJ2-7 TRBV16 CASSHVGRYEQYF TGTGCCAGCAGCCATGTAGGGAGGTACGAGCAGTACTTC
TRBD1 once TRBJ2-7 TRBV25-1 CASKGTDAYEQYF TGTGCCAGCAAGGGGACAGATGCCTACGAGCAGTACTTC
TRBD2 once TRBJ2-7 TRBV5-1 CASSLGTGLALYEQYF TGCGCCAGCAGCTTGGGAACCGGACTAGCGTTGTACGAGCAGTACTTC
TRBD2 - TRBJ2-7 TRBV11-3 CASSLDGTSGGYEQYF TGTGCCAGCAGCTTAGATGGGACTAGCGGGGGCTACGAGCAGTACTTC
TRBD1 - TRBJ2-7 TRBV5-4 CASSSRDRSYEQYF TGTGCCAGCAGCTCCCGGGACAGGTCCTACGAGCAGTACTTC
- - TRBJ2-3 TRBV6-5 CASKLFLDTDTQYF TGTGCCAGCAAATTGTTCCTCGACACAGATACGCAGTATTTT
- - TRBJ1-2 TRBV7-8 CASSLSPRDGYTF TGTGCCAGCAGCTTAAGTCCTCGGGATGGCTACACCTTC
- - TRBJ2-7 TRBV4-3 CASSQEQATGQYF TGCGCCAGCAGCCAAGAACAGGCCACAGGGCAGTACTTC
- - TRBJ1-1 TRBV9 CASSVEMAGVEAFF TGTGCCAGCAGCGTAGAGATGGCGGGGGTCGAAGCTTTCTTT
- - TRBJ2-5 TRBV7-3 CASSLRREETQYF TGTGCCAGCAGCTTACGACGGGAAGAGACCCAGTACTTC
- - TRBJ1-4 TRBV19 CASQGWTNEKLFF TGTGCCAGCCAGGGATGGACTAATGAAAAACTGTTTTTT
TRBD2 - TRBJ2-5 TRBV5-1 CASSLIAGGQETQYF TGCGCCAGCAGCTTAATAGCGGGAGGACAAGAGACCCAGTACTTC
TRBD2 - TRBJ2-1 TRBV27 CASSWERGGLDEQFF TGTGCCAGCAGTTGGGAGCGGGGGGGCTTGGATGAGCAGTTCTTC
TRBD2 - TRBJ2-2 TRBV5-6 CASSLSGKYTGELFF TGTGCCAGCAGCTTAAGCGGGAAGTACACCGGGGAGCTGTTTTTT
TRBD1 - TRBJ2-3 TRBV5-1 CASSQGQGLRDTDTQYF TGCGCCAGCAGCCAAGGACAGGGGTTGAGGGACACAGATACGCAGTATTTT
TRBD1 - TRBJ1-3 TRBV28 CASSLRTGTDGNTIYF TGTGCCAGCAGTCTCCGGACCGGGACAGATGGAAACACCATATATTTT
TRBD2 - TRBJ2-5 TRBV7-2 CASSFQRGDQETQYF TGTGCCAGCAGCTTTCAGCGGGGGGACCAAGAGACCCAGTACTTC
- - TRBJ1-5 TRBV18 CASSPSRENQPQHF TGTGCCAGCTCACCCTCCAGGGAAAACCAGCCCCAGCATTTT
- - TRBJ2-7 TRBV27 CASSLSRGSGEQYF TGTGCCAGCAGTTTAAGTCGTGGATCGGGCGAGCAGTACTTC
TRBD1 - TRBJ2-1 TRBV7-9 CASSLAQGAHDEQFF TGTGCCAGCAGCTTGGCGCAGGGGGCGCATGATGAGCAGTTCTTC
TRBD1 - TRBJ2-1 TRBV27 CASRMGQQMIPTYNEQFF TGTGCCAGCAGGATGGGACAGCAAATGATCCCTACCTACAATGAGCAGTTCTTC
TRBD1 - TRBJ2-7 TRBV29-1 CSVDPYRGLNYYEQYF TGCAGCGTTGACCCCTACAGGGGGCTGAATTACTACGAGCAGTACTTC
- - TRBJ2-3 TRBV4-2 CASSLSEVGILPDTQYF TGTGCCAGCAGCCTCTCCGAGGTAGGGATTTTACCAGATACGCAGTATTTT
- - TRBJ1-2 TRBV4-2 CASSLEAETGKGESGYTF TGTGCCAGCAGCTTAGAGGCCGAAACAGGGAAAGGAGAAAGTGGCTACACCTTC
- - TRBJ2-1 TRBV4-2 CASSHTGAHNEQFF TGTGCCAGCAGCCATACCGGGGCCCACAATGAGCAGTTCTTC
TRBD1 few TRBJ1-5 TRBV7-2 CASSSSRGSNQPQHF TGTGCCAGCAGCTCCTCCAGGGGGAGTAATCAGCCCCAGCATTTT
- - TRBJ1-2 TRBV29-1 CSVANSGDYGYTF TGCAGCGTTGCGAACTCAGGGGATTATGGCTACACCTTC
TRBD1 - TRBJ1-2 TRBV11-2 CASSSPGQGYNGYTF TGTGCCAGCAGCTCTCCGGGACAGGGATACAATGGCTACACCTTC
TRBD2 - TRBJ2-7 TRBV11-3 CASSETSGSLEQYF TGTGCCAGCAGCGAAACTAGCGGGAGTCTAGAGCAGTACTTC
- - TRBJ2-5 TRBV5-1 CASSLSVNQETQYF TGCGCCAGCAGCTTGTCGGTGAACCAAGAGACCCAGTACTTC
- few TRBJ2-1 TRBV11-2 CASSLVFLDFNEQFF TGTGCCAGCAGCTTGGTATTCCTAGATTTCAATGAGCAGTTCTTC
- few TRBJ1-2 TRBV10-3 CAINKLGNYGYTF TGTGCCATCAACAAGCTCGGTAACTATGGCTACACCTTC
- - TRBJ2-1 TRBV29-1 CSVRLNEQFF TGCAGCGTCCGTCTCAATGAGCAGTTCTTC
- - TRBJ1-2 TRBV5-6 CASSPNNYGYTF TGTGCCAGCAGCCCAAATAACTATGGCTACACCTTC
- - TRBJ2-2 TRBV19 CASSPGTDTGELFF TGTGCCAGTAGTCCTGGGACCGACACCGGGGAGCTGTTTTTT
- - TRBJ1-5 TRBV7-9 CASSLPGFNQPQHF TGTGCCAGCAGTCTCCCGGGGTTCAATCAGCCCCAGCATTTT
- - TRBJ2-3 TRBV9 CASSAHSTDTQYF TGTGCCAGCAGCGCCCACAGCACAGATACGCAGTATTTT
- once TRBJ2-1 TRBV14 CASSQDLGNNEQFF TGTGCCAGCAGCCAAGATTTAGGGAACAATGAGCAGTTCTTC
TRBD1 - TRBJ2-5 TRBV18 CASSPRGQGGRGQETQYF TGTGCCAGCTCACCACGGGGACAGGGGGGTCGAGGACAAGAGACCCAGTACTTC
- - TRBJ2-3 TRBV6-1 CASSDRVVTDTQYF TGTGCCAGCAGTGACAGGGTTGTCACAGATACGCAGTATTTT
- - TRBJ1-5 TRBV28 CASSPSTQGSNQPQHF TGTGCCAGCAGTCCTTCTACTCAGGGAAGCAATCAGCCCCAGCATTTT
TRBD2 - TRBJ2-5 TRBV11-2 CASSARRGGETQYF TGTGCCAGCAGCGCTCGCCGGGGGGGGGAGACCCAGTACTTC
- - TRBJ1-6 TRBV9 CASSVEGNSPLHF TGTGCCAGCAGCGTAGAGGGGAATTCACCCCTCCACTTT
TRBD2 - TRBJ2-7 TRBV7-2 CASSLISGGASEQYF TGTGCCAGCAGCCTTATTAGCGGGGGGGCGAGCGAGCAGTACTTC